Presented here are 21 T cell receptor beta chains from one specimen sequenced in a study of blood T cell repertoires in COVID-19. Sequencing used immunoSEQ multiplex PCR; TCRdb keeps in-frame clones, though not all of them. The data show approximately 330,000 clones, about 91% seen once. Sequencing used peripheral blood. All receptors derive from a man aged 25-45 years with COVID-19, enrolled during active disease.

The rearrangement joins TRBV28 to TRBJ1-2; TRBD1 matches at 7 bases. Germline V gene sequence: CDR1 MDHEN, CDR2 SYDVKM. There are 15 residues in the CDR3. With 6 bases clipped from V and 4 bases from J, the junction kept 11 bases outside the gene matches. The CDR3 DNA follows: TGTGCCAGCAGCCCTGGGGCAGGGGGAACCTATGGCTACACCTTC. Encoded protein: CASSPGAGGTYGYTF.

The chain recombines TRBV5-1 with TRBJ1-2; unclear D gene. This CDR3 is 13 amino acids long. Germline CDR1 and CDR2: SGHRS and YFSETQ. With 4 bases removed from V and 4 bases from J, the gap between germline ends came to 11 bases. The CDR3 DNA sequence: TGCGCCAGCAGCAAGGACTCAACCTATGGCTACACCTTC. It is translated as CASSKDSTYGYTF. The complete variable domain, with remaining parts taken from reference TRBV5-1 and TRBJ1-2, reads KAGVTQTPRYLIKTRGQQVTLSCSPISGHRSVSWYQQTPGQGLQFLFEYFSETQRNKGNFPGRFSGRQFSNSRSEMNVSTLELGDSALYLCASSKDSTYGYTFGSGTRLTVV.

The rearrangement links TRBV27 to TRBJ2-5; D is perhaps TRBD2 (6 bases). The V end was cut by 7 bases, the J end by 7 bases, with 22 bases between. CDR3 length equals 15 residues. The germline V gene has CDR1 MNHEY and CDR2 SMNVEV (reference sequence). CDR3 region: CASTLTGLPAATQYF. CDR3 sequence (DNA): TGTGCCAGCACATTAACGGGACTCCCAGCTGCGACCCAGTACTTC.

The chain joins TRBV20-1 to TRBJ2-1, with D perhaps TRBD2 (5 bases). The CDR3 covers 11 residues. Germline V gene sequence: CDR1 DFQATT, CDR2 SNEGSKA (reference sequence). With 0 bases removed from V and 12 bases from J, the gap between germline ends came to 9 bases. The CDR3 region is CSARDSARQFF. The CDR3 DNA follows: TGCAGTGCTAGAGATAGCGCGAGGCAGTTCTTC.

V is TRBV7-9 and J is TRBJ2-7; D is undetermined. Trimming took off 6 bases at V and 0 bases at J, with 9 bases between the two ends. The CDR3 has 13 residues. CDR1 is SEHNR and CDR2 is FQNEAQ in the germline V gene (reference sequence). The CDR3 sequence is CASSSSSSYEQYF. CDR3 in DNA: TGTGCCAGCAGTTCCTCCAGCTCCTACGAGCAGTACTTC.

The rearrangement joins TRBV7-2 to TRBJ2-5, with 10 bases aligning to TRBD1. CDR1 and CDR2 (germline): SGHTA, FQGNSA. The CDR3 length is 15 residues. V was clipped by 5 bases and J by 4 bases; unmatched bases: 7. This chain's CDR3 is CASSTGQGEGETQYF. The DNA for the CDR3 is TGTGCCAGCAGCACAGGACAGGGGGAGGGAGAGACCCAGTACTTC.

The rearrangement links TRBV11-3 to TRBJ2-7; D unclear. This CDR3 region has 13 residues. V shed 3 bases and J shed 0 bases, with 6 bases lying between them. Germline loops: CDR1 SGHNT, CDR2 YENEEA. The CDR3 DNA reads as TGTGCCAGCAGCTTTAGCACCTCCTACGAGCAGTACTTC. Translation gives CASSFSTSYEQYF. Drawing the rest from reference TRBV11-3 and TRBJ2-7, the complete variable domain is EAGVVQSPRYKIIEKKQPVAFWCNPISGHNTLYWYLQNLGQGPELLIRYENEEAVDDSQLPKDRFSAERLKGVDSTLKIQPAELGDSAVYLCASSFSTSYEQYFGPGTRLTVT.

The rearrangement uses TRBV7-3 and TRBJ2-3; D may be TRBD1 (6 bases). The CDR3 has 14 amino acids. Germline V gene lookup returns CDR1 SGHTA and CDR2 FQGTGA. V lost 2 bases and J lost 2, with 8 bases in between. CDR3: CASSLGQHTDTQYF. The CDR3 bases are TGTGCCAGCAGCTTAGGACAGCACACAGATACGCAGTATTTT.

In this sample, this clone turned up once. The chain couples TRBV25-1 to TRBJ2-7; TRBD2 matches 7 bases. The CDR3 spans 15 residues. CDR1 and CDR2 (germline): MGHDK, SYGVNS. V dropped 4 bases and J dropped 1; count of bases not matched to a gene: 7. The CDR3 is CASSGGRAHSYEQYF. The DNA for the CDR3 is TGTGCCAGCAGTGGGGGGAGGGCGCATTCCTACGAGCAGTACTTC.

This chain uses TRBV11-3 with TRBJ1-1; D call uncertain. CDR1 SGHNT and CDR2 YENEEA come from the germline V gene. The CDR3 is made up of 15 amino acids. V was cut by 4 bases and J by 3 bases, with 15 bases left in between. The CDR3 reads CASSSTLEGHTEAFF. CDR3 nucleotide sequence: TGTGCCAGCAGCTCCACGCTGGAGGGCCACACTGAAGCTTTCTTT.

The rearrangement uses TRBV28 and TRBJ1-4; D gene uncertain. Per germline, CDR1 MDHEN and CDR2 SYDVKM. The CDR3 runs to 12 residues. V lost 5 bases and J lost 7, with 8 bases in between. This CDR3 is CASSRGGEKLFF. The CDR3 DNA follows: TGTGCCAGCAGTCGCGGCGGTGAAAAACTGTTTTTT.

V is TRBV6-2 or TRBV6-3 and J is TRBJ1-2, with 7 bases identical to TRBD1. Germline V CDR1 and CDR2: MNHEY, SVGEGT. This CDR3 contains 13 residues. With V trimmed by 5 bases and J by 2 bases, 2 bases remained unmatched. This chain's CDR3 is CASSEGQNYGYTF. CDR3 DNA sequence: TGTGCCAGCAGTGAGGGACAGAACTATGGCTACACCTTC.

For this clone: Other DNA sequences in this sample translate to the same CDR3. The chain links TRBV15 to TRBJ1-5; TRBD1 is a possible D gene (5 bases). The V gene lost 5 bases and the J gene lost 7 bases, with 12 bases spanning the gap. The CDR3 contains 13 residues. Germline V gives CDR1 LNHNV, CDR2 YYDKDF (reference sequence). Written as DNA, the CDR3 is TGTGCCACCAGCTCTCAGGGTGGACAGCCCCAGCATTTT. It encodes CATSSQGGQPQHF.

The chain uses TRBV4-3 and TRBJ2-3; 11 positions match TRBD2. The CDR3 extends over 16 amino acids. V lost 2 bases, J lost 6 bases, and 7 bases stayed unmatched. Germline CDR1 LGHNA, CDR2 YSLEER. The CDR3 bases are TGCGCCAGCAGCCAATCCGGGACTAGCGGTAAGGATACGCAGTATTTT. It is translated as CASSQSGTSGKDTQYF.

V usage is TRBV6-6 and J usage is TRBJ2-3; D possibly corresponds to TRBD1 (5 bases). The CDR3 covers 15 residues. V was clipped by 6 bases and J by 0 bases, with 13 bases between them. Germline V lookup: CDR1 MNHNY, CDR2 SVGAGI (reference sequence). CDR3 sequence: CASRIRGSSTDTQYF. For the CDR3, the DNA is TGTGCCAGCAGAATTAGGGGTTCTAGCACAGATACGCAGTATTTT.

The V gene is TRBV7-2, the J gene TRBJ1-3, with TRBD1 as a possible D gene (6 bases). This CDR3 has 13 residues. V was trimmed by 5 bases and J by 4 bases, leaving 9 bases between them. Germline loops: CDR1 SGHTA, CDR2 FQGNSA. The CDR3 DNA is TGTGCCAGCAGCCCCACAGGGGGAAACACCATATATTTT. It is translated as CASSPTGGNTIYF.

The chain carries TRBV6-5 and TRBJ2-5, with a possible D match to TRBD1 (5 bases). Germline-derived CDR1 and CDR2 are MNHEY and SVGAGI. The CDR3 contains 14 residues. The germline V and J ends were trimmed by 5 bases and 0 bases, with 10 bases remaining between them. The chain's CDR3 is CASSQTVYQETQYF. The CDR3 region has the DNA TGTGCCAGCAGTCAGACAGTGTACCAAGAGACCCAGTACTTC.

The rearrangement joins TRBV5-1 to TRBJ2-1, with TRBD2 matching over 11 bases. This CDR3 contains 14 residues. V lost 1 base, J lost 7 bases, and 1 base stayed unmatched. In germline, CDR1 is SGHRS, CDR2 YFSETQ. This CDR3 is CASSLTSGGNEQFF. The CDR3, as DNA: TGCGCCAGCAGCTTGACTAGCGGGGGTAATGAGCAGTTCTTC.

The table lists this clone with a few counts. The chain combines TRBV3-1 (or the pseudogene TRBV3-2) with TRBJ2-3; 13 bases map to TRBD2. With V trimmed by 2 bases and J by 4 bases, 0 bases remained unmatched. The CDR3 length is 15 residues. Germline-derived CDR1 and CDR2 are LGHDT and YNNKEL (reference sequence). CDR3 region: CASSQTSGGADTQYF. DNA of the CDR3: TGTGCCAGCAGCCAAACTAGCGGGGGGGCAGATACGCAGTATTTT.

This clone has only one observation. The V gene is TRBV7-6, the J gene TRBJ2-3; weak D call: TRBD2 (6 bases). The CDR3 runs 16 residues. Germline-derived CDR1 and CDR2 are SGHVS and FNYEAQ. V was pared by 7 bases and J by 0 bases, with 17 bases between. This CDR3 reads CASTPQVEGSTDTQYF. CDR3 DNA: TGTGCCAGCACCCCTCAAGTGGAGGGAAGCACAGATACGCAGTATTTT.

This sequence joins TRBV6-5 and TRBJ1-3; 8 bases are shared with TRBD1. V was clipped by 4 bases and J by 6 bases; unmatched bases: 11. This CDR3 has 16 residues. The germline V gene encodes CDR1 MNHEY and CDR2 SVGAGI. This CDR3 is CASSSGDRPLLNTIYF. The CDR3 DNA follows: TGTGCCAGCAGTTCTGGGGACAGGCCCCTCCTAAACACCATATATTTT.